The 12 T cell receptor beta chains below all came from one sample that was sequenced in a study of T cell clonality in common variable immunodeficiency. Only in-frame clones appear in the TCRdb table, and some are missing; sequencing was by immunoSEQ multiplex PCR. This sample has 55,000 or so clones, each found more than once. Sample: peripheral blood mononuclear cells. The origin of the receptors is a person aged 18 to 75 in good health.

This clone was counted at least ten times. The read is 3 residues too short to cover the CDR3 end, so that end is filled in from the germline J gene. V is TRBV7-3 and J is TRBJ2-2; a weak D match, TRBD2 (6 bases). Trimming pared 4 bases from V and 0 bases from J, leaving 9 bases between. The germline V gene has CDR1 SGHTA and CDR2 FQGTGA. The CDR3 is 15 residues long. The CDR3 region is CASSSGGANTGELFF. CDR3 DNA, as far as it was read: TGTGCCAGCAGCTCTGGCGGGGCGAACACCGGGGAG.

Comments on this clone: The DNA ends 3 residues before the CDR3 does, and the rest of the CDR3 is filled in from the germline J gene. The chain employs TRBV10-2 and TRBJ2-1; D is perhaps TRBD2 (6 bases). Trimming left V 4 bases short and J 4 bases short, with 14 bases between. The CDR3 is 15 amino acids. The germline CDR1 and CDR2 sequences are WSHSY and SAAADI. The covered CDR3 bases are TGCGCCAGCAGTGTTTTAGGAGGGCTTTACAATGAG. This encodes CASSVLGGLYNE. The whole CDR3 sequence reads CASSVLGGLYNEQFF.

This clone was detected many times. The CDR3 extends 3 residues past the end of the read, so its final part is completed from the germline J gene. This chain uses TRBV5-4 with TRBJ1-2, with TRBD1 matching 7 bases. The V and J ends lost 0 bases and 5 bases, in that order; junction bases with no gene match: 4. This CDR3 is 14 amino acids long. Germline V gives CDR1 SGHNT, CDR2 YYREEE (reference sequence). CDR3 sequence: CASSLEGARYGYTF. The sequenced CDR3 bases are TGTGCCAGCAGCTTGGAGGGGGCGCGTTATGGC. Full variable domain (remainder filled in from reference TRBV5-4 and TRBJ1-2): ETGVTQSPTHLIKTRGQQVTLRCSSQSGHNTVSWYQQALGQGPQFIFQYYREEENGRGNFPPRFSGLQFPNYSSELNVNALELDDSALYLCASSLEGARYGYTFGSGTRLTVV.

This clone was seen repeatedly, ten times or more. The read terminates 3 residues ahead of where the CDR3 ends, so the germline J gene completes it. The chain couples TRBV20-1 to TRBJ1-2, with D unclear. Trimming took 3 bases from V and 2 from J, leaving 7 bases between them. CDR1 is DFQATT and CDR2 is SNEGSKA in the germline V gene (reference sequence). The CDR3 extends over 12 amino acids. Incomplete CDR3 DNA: TGCAGTGCTAGCGGAGGGAACTATGGC. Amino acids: CSASGGNYG. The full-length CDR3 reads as CSASGGNYGYTF.

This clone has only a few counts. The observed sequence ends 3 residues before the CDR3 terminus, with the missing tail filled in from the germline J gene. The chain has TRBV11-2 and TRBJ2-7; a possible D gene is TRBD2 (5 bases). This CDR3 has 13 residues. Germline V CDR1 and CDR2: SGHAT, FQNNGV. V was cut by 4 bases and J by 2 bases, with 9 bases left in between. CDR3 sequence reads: CASSSTTPYEQYF. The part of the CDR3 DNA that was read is TGTGCCAGCAGCTCGACTACTCCCTACGAG.

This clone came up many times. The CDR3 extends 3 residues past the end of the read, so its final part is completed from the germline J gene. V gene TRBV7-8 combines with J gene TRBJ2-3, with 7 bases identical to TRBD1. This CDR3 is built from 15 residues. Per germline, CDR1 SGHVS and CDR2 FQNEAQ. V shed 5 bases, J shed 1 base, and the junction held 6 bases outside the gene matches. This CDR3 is CASSPRQGRTDTQYF. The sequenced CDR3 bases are TGTGCCAGCAGCCCGCGACAGGGCCGCACAGATACG.

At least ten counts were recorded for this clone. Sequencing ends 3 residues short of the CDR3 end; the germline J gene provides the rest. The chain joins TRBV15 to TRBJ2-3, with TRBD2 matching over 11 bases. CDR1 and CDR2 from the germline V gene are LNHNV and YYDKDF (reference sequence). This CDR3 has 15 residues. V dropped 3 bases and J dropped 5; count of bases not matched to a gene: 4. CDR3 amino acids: CATSRTSGKGDTQYF. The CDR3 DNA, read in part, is TGTGCCACCAGCAGGACTAGCGGGAAAGGAGATACG.

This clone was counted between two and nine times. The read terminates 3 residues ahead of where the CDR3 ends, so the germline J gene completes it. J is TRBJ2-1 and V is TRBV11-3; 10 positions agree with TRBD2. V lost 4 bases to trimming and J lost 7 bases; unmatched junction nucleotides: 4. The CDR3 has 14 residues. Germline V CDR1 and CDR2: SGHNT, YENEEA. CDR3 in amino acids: CASSSLAGDNEQFF. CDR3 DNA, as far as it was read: TGTGCCAGCAGCTCTCTAGCGGGAGATAATGAG.

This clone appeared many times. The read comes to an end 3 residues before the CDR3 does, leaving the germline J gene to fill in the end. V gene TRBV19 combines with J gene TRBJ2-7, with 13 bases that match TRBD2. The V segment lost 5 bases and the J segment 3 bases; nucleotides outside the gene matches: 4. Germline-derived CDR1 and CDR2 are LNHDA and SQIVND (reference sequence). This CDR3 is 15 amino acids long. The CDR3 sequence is CASSFGTSGIYEQYF. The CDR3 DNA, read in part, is TGTGCCAGTAGTTTCGGGACTAGCGGGATCTACGAG.

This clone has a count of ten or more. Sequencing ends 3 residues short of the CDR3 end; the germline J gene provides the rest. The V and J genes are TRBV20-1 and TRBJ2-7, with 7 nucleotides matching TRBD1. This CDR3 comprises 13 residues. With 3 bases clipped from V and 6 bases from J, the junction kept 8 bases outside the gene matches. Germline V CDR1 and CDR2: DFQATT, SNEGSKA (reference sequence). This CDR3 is CSASPLQGLEQYF. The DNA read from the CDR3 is TGCAGTGCTAGTCCCCTACAGGGGCTCGAG.

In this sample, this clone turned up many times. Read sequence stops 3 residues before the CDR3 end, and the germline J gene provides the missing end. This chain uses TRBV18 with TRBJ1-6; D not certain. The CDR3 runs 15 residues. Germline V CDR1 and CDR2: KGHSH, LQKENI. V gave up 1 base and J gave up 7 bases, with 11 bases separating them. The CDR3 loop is CASSPRAQPNSPLHF. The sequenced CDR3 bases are TGTGCCAGCTCACCACGGGCGCAGCCCAATTCACCC.

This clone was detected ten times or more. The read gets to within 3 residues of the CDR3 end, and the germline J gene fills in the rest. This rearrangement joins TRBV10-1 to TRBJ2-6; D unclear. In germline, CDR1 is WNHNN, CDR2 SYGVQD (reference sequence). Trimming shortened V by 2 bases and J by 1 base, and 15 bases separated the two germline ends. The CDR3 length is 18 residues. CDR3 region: CASSEKNLKASGANVLTF. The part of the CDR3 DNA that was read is TGCGCCAGCAGTGAGAAGAACCTGAAAGCTTCTGGGGCCAACGTC.